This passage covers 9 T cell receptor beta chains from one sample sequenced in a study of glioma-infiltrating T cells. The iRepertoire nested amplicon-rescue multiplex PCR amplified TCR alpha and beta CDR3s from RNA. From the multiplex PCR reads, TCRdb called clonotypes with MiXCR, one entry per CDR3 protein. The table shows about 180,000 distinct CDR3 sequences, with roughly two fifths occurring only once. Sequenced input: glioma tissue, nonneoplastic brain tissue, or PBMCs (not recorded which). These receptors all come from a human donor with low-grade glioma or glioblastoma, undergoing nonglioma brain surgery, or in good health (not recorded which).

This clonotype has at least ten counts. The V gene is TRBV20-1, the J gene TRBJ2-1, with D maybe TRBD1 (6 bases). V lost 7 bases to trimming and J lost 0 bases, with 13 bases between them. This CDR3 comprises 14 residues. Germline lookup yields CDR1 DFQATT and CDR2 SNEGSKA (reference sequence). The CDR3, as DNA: TGCAGTGTCAGATCAGGGGACTCCTACAATGAGCAGTTCTTC. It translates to CSVRSGDSYNEQFF.

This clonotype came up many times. In DNA, the CDR3 is TGTGCCAGTAGTACAGGACTCGGCACTGAAGCTTTCTTT. Its protein product is CASSTGLGTEAFF. V usage is TRBV19 and J usage is TRBJ1-1, with D unclear. The CDR3 has 13 amino acids. CDR1 and CDR2 (germline): LNHDA, SQIVND (reference sequence). V lost 4 bases and J 4 bases, leaving 10 bases between the germline ends.

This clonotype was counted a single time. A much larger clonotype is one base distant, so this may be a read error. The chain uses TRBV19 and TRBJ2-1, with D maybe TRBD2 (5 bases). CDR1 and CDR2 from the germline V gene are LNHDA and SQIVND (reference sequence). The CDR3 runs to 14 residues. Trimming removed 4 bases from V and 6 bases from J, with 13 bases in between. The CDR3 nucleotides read TGTGCCAGTAGTAGCAGTGGGAGTGGCAATGAGCAGTTCTTC. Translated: CASSSSGSGNEQFF.

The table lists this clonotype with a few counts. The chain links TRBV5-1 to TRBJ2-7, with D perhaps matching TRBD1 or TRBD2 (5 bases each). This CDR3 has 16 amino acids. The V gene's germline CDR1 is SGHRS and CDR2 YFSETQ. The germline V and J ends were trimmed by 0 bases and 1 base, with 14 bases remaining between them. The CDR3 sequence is CASSLEGGDASYEQYF. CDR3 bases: TGCGCCAGCAGCTTGGAGGGTGGGGACGCATCCTACGAGCAGTACTTC.

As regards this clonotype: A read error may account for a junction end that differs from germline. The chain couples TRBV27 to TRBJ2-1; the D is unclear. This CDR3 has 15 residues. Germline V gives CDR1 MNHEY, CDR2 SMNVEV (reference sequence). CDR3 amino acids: CASSPPPESYSEQFF. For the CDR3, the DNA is TGTGCCAGCAGTCCTCCACCGGAGTCCTACAGTGAGCAGTTCTTC.

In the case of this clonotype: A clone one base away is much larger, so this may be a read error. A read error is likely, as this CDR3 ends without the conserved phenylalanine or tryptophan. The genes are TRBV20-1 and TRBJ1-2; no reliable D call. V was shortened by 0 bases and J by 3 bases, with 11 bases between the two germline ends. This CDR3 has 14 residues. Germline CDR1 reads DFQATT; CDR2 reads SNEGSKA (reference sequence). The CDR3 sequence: CSARDPGRDYGYTL. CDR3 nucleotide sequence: TGCAGTGCTAGAGACCCGGGGAGGGACTATGGCTACACCTTG.

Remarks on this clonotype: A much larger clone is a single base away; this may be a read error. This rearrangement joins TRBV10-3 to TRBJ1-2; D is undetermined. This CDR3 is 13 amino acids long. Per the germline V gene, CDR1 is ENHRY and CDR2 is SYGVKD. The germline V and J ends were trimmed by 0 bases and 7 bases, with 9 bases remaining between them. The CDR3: CAISESMTCGYTF. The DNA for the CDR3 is TGTGCCATCAGTGAGTCGATGACGTGTGGCTACACCTTC.

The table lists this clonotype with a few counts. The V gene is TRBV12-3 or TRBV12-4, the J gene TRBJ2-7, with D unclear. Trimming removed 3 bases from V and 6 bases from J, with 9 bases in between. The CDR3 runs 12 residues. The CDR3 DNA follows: TGTGCCAGCAGTTTTAACGTGTTCGAGCAGTACTTC. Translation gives CASSFNVFEQYF.

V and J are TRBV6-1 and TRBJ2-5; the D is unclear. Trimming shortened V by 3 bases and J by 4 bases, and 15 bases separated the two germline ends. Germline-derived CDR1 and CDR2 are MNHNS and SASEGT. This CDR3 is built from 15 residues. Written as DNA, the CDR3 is TGTGCCAGCAGTGACAGAGGCGGAATCACAGAGACCCAGTACTTC. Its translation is CASSDRGGITETQYF.